This entry lists 12 T cell receptor beta chains sequenced from one sample in a study of T cell responses to AZD1222 COVID-19 vaccine. Here immunoSEQ multiplex PCR was the method, and the copy in TCRdb shows in-frame clones only, minus some. The sample lists roughly 98,000 clones; about 88% were seen once. The sequencing here drew on peripheral blood, taken 28 days after the second AZD1222 dose. The origin of the receptors is an adult who received the AZD1222 COVID-19 vaccine.

CDR3 residues: CASNPRRGTEAFF. The CDR3 DNA is TGTGCCAGCAACCCACGACGGGGCACTGAAGCTTTCTTT. The gene calls are TRBV27 and TRBJ1-1; D unresolved. V was shortened by 7 bases and J by 4 bases, with 13 bases between the two germline ends. The germline V gene encodes CDR1 MNHEY and CDR2 SMNVEV (reference sequence). CDR3 length: 13 residues.

The genes are TRBV3-1 (or the pseudogene TRBV3-2) and TRBJ2-7, with a weak D call TRBD1 (5 bases). Trimming took 3 bases from V and 3 from J, leaving 6 bases between them. CDR1 LGHDT and CDR2 YNNKEL come from the germline V gene (reference sequence). The CDR3 spans 12 residues. The chain's CDR3 is CASSHQGYEQYF. The CDR3 DNA reads TGTGCCAGCAGCCACCAGGGCTACGAGCAGTACTTC.

The gene calls are TRBV7-3 and TRBJ2-1, with D possibly TRBD2 on 5 matching bases. This CDR3 is 12 amino acids long. Trimming took 5 bases from V and 10 from J, leaving 12 bases between them. Germline CDR1 reads SGHTA; CDR2 reads FQGTGA. The CDR3 nucleotides read TGTGCCAGCAGCCCTAGAACGGGGGAGCAGTTCTTC. Residues: CASSPRTGEQFF. Full variable domain (remainder filled in from reference TRBV7-3 and TRBJ2-1): GAGVSQTPSNKVTEKGKYVELRCDPISGHTALYWYRQSLGQGPEFLIYFQGTGAADDSGLPNDRFFAVRPEGSVSTLKIQRTERGDSAVYLCASSPRTGEQFFGPGTRLTVL.

The V and J genes are TRBV21-1 and TRBJ2-7; the D segment call TRBD1 is taken from the table without a DNA check. TRBV21-1 constitutes a pseudogene. The CDR3 has 16 residues. The CDR3 is CASSTATGFLSYEQYF. The CDR3 DNA follows: TGTGCCAGCAGCACCGCGACAGGGTTCCTCTCCTACGAGCAGTACTTC.

The chain is built from TRBV19 and TRBJ1-1; D gene ambiguous. V lost 3 bases to trimming and J lost 5 bases, with 7 bases between them. Germline V lookup: CDR1 LNHDA, CDR2 SQIVND (reference sequence). There are 12 residues in the CDR3. The CDR3 DNA reads as TGTGCCAGTAGTATGGGCGGAACTGAAGCTTTCTTT. Protein product: CASSMGGTEAFF.

The CDR3, as DNA: TGTGCCAGTATGGGGGGTTATTACTCTGGGGCCAACGTCCTGACTTTC. Amino acids: CASMGGYYSGANVLTF. The gene calls are TRBV19 and TRBJ2-6; D possibly corresponds to TRBD2 (6 bases). V lost 7 bases and J lost 0, with 13 bases in between. Per germline, CDR1 LNHDA and CDR2 SQIVND (reference sequence). This CDR3 is built from 16 residues. The entire variable domain, with the rest obtained from reference TRBV19 and TRBJ2-6, is as follows: DGGITQSPKYLFRKEGQNVTLSCEQNLNHDAMYWYRQDPGQGLRLIYYSQIVNDFQKGDIAEGYSVSREKKESFPLTVTSAQKNPTAFYLCASMGGYYSGANVLTFGAGSRLTVL.

The chain carries TRBV7-3 and TRBJ1-6; D might be TRBD1 (6 bases). Germline CDR1 SGHTA, CDR2 FQGTGA. The CDR3 sequence is 14 residues long. V lost 5 bases and J 10 bases, leaving 15 bases between the germline ends. The CDR3 nucleotides read TGTGCCAGCAGCGTCACAGGGTCGGGGTCACCCCTCCACTTT. Its translation: CASSVTGSGSPLHF.

The V and J genes are TRBV9 and TRBJ2-3; D gene ambiguous. CDR1 and CDR2 from the germline V gene are SGDLS and YYNGEE. V was clipped by 1 base and J by 0 bases, with 9 bases between them. CDR3 length: 15 residues. CDR3 region: CASSVSVASTDTQYF. For the CDR3, the DNA is TGTGCCAGCAGCGTATCCGTAGCCAGCACAGATACGCAGTATTTT. Drawing the rest from reference TRBV9 and TRBJ2-3, the complete variable domain is DSGVTQTPKHLITATGQRVTLRCSPRSGDLSVYWYQQSLDQGLQFLIQYYNGEERAKGNILERFSAQQFPDLHSELNLSSLELGDSALYFCASSVSVASTDTQYFGPGTRLTVL.

The chain has TRBV6-5 and TRBJ1-2; D is ambiguous. Germline CDR1 MNHEY, CDR2 SVGAGI. The V and J ends lost 2 bases and 0 bases respectively, with 13 bases between them. CDR3 length: 16 residues. The CDR3 bases are TGTGCCAGCAGTTACGGTGGCGCCCTCGCTAACTATGGCTACACCTTC. Protein sequence: CASSYGGALANYGYTF.

This clone occurred once. This chain joins TRBV10-3 and TRBJ1-1; 8 bases fit TRBD1. Losses at the gene ends were 4 bases for V and 6 bases for J; bases not matched to a gene: 7. The germline V gene has CDR1 ENHRY and CDR2 SYGVKD. The CDR3 spans 14 residues. CDR3 amino acids: CAISAGQGGAEAFF. The CDR3 DNA sequence: TGTGCCATCAGTGCCGGACAGGGAGGAGCTGAAGCTTTCTTT.

The J gene is TRBJ2-7, the V gene TRBV18; D gene uncertain. Germline loops: CDR1 KGHSH, CDR2 LQKENI. This CDR3 comprises 14 residues. Trimming cost V 3 bases and J 2 bases, with 11 bases left between them. CDR3 in DNA: TGTGCCAGCTCACCTACGGACCAAACCTACGAGCAGTACTTC. This translates into CASSPTDQTYEQYF.

J is TRBJ1-2 and V is TRBV11-2; the D is unclear. The V gene lost 5 bases and the J gene lost 2 bases, with 9 bases spanning the gap. CDR3 length: 13 residues. Germline CDR1 is SGHAT and CDR2 is FQNNGV. The CDR3 region has the DNA TGTGCCAGCAGCCCTACAGAAAACTATGGCTACACCTTC. This encodes CASSPTENYGYTF.